This TCR beta chain is drawn from a study of cytomegalovirus exposure and HLA in healthy donors. Points on this clone: No antigen is known for it.

The CDR3 has 14 amino acids. Looked up from germline, CDR1 is SNHLY and CDR2 is FYNNEI. Unmatched junction bases numbered 11, after V lost 8 bases and J lost 7 bases. Findings of the study overall: Most observed TCR sequences were rare, whereas some public TCRs were detected in many donors.

PCR primers comprised 60 Vbeta and 13 Jbeta primers. Generated by immunoSEQ multiplex PCR, the TCRdb table keeps only in-frame clones and is missing some. Across roughly 120,000 clones, the top ten clones capture approximately 3.9% of the sample. The V and J genes are TRBV2 and TRBJ1-5; 7 nucleotides agree with TRBD1. Sequenced input: PBMCs. This TCR was sampled from a man between 18 and 29 years old in good health and CMV-seronegative. The CDR3 nucleotides are TGTGCCAGCGTTGACAGGGCGGACTACCAGCCCCAGCATTTT. It is translated as CASVDRADYQPQHF.